This TCR beta chain derives from a study of CD8+CD57+ T cells in acquired aplastic anemia. This clonotype was counted between two and nine times. As yet, its antigen is unknown. Using genomic DNA as the template, TCR beta VDJ and CDR3 profiling was carried out. TCRdb reprocessed the reads via MiXCR and lists one record per CDR3 protein. The sample consists of 210,000 or so distinct CDR3 sequences, about half of them appearing once. Only patients with CD8+CD57+ cell expansion on flow cytometry were chosen for sequencing. Blood was sampled before the patients had received any therapy. The V gene's germline CDR1 is MDHEN and CDR2 SYDVKM. V trimming: 4 bases; J trimming: 5 bases; junction bases outside the gene matches: 8. The CDR3 covers 16 residues. The study, taken as a whole, reports: A set of roughly 27 CD8+ CDR3 sequences was shared between patients and controls, and these sequences appeared highly expressed in patients. Patients and healthy controls showed no significant CD8+ Simpson's diversity difference.

V and J are TRBV28 and TRBJ1-1; TRBD1 aligns across 12 bases. Specimen: sorted CD4+, CD8+, or CD8+CD57+ T cells (not recorded which) from PBMCs. The receptor comes from a human donor with aplastic anemia. The CDR3 region is CASSSPGQGAGTEAFF. The CDR3 DNA reads as TGTGCCAGCAGTTCGCCGGGACAGGGGGCGGGGACTGAAGCTTTCTTT. The variable domain in full, completed from reference TRBV28 and TRBJ1-1, reads DVKVTQSSRYLVKRTGEKVFLECVQDMDHENMFWYRQDPGLGLRLIYFSYDVKMKEKGDIPEGYSVSREKKERFSLILESASTNQTSMYLCASSSPGQGAGTEAFFGQGTRLTVV.